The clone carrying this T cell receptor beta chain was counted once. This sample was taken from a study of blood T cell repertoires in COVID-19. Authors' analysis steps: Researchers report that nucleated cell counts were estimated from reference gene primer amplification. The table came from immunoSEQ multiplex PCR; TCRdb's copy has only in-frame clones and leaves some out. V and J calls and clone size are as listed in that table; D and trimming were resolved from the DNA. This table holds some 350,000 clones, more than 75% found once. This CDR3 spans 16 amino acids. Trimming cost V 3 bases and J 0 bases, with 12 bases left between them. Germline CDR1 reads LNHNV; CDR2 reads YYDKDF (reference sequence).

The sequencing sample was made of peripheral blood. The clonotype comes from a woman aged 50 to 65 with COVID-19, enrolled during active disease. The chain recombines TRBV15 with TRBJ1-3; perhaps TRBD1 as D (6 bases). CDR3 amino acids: CATSSFLQGSGNTIYF. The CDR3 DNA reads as TGTGCCACCAGCAGCTTTTTACAGGGCTCTGGAAACACCATATATTTT.